The rows below give T cell receptor beta chains drawn from one sample of a study of cytomegalovirus exposure and HLA in healthy donors. TCRdb's copy holds only in-frame clones and misses some; the assay was immunoSEQ multiplex PCR. The table shows about 360,000 clones, with 70% to 90% occurring only once. Sequencing used PBMCs. These TCRs come from a woman between 18 and 29 years old in good health and CMV-seronegative. Both conserved end residues are part of each CDR3. Each record gives: D gene, clone size, V gene, J gene, CDR3 protein, CDR3 DNA. A D gene is named only where the DNA matches it firmly. Expanded clones get a size class; other rows say once, few or many, or leave the size out.

>-|-|TRBV28|TRBJ1-4
CASSLRGEKLFF
TGTGCCAGCAGTTTAAGGGGGGAAAAACTGTTTTTT
>-|-|TRBV29-1|TRBJ1-3
CSVEEGPGNTIYF
TGCAGCGTTGAGGAGGGTCCTGGAAACACCATATATTTT
>-|-|TRBV6-5|TRBJ2-2
CASKTGGAWTGELFF
TGTGCCAGCAAAACAGGGGGGGCCTGGACCGGGGAGCTGTTTTTT
>-|-|TRBV4-2|TRBJ2-7
CASSQGSYEQYF
TGTGCCAGCAGCCAAGGGAGTTACGAGCAGTACTTC
>-|-|TRBV5-1|TRBJ2-5
CASSLTRGPQETQYF
TGCGCCAGCAGCTTGACGCGGGGGCCTCAAGAGACCCAGTACTTC
>-|-|TRBV6-1|TRBJ2-3
CAIRKSSANTQYF
TGTGCCATCAGAAAGAGTAGCGCGAATACGCAGTATTTT
>-|-|TRBV7-8|TRBJ2-7
CASSLDRKTYEQYF
TGTGCCAGCAGCTTGGACAGAAAAACCTACGAGCAGTACTTC
>TRBD2|-|TRBV28|TRBJ2-5
CASSNPWGGETQYF
TGTGCCAGCAGTAACCCGTGGGGGGGGGAGACCCAGTACTTC
>TRBD2|-|TRBV28|TRBJ2-7
CASSLGSSGSYEQYF
TGTGCCAGCAGTTTAGGATCTAGCGGATCCTACGAGCAGTACTTC
>TRBD2|-|TRBV10-3|TRBJ2-1
CATTGSGLASSYNEQFF
TGTGCCACCACCGGGTCGGGACTAGCCTCCTCCTACAATGAGCAGTTCTTC
>-|-|TRBV28|TRBJ1-5
CASGDDRTSNQPQHF
TGTGCCAGCGGAGATGACAGGACTAGCAATCAGCCCCAGCATTTT
>TRBD1|-|TRBV10-3|TRBJ2-7
CAIRGTGTGDEQYF
TGTGCCATTAGGGGTACCGGGACAGGGGACGAGCAGTACTTC
>-|-|TRBV29-1|TRBJ1-4
CSVVQTYEGGLFF
TGCAGCGTTGTGCAGACATATGAAGGGGGACTGTTTTTT
>-|-|TRBV5-1|TRBJ1-3
CASSLSFAGRSGNTIYF
TGCGCCAGCAGCTTGTCCTTCGCGGGGCGCTCTGGAAACACCATATATTTT
>-|-|TRBV5-4|TRBJ1-2
CASSWEGVEGYTF
TGTGCCAGCAGCTGGGAGGGGGTTGAGGGCTACACCTTC
>TRBD1|-|TRBV27|TRBJ1-2
CASSQNPGQGAWGYTF
TGTGCCAGCAGCCAGAACCCGGGACAGGGGGCTTGGGGCTACACCTTC
>-|-|TRBV27|TRBJ1-5
CASHIDGYSNQPQHF
TGTGCCAGCCATATCGACGGGTATAGCAATCAGCCCCAGCATTTT
>-|-|TRBV11-2|TRBJ2-7
CASSLEPQEVYEQYF
TGTGCCAGCAGCTTAGAGCCGCAGGAGGTATACGAGCAGTACTTC
>-|-|TRBV13|TRBJ2-5
CASSLERVQETQYF
TGTGCCAGCAGCTTGGAGCGGGTCCAAGAGACCCAGTACTTC
>TRBD1|-|TRBV27|TRBJ2-6
CASSQTGGTTTRRNSGANVLTF
TGTGCCAGCAGCCAAACAGGGGGAACAACCACCCGAAGGAACTCTGGGGCCAACGTCCTGACTTTC
>-|few|TRBV2|TRBJ1-5
CASREDGHAQHF
TGTGCCAGCAGGGAGGACGGTCATGCCCAGCATTTT
>TRBD1|-|TRBV11-2|TRBJ2-2
CASSLPGTGGSGELFF
TGTGCCAGCAGCTTACCCGGGACAGGGGGGAGCGGGGAGCTGTTTTTT
>-|-|TRBV6-1|TRBJ1-2
CASSESIGDYGYTF
TGTGCCAGCAGTGAATCAATCGGGGACTATGGCTACACCTTC
>-|-|TRBV27|TRBJ1-4
CASSVSAYTEKLFF
TGTGCCAGCAGTGTCTCTGCCTATACCGAAAAACTGTTTTTT
>-|-|TRBV19|TRBJ1-2
CASSMAGRGYTF
TGTGCCAGTAGTATGGCAGGGCGCGGCTACACCTTC
>TRBD1|-|TRBV9|TRBJ1-2
CASSVEDRYGYTF
TGTGCCAGCAGCGTAGAGGACAGGTATGGCTACACCTTC
>-|-|TRBV27|TRBJ2-1
CASSFPIGGAYNEQFF
TGTGCCAGCAGTTTTCCCATAGGGGGGGCCTACAATGAGCAGTTCTTC
>TRBD2|-|TRBV2|TRBJ2-2
CASNLQRGTGELFF
TGTGCCAGCAACCTACAGCGGGGGACCGGGGAGCTGTTTTTT
>-|-|TRBV27|TRBJ2-5
CASSFSGLVNQETQYF
TGTGCCAGCAGTTTCTCAGGGCTTGTAAACCAAGAGACCCAGTACTTC
>TRBD2|-|TRBV7-3|TRBJ2-2
CASSAGTSRTGELFF
TGTGCCAGCAGCGCGGGGACTAGCCGGACCGGGGAGCTGTTTTTT
>TRBD1|once|TRBV7-8|TRBJ1-2
CASSPTRRQGPNYGYTF
TGTGCCAGCAGCCCTACTAGGCGACAGGGACCTAACTATGGCTACACCTTC
>TRBD1|-|TRBV4-2|TRBJ2-3
CASSRGQGPDTQYF
TGTGCCAGCAGCCGCGGACAGGGCCCAGATACGCAGTATTTT
>-|-|TRBV7-2|TRBJ2-3
CASSLWGGTDTQYF
TGTGCCAGCAGCTTATGGGGGGGCACAGATACGCAGTATTTT
>TRBD2|-|TRBV5-5|TRBJ2-7
CASSFQAGDGREQYF
TGTGCCAGCAGCTTTCAAGCGGGAGACGGGCGCGAGCAGTACTTC
>TRBD1|-|TRBV10-1|TRBJ2-1
CATQSGTGDRDEQFF
TGCGCCACCCAGTCCGGGACAGGGGATCGGGATGAGCAGTTCTTC
>-|-|TRBV5-6|TRBJ2-3
CASSLLSDTQYF
TGTGCCAGCAGCTTGCTTTCAGATACGCAGTATTTT
>TRBD1|-|TRBV2|TRBJ1-3
CASSGTGGSGNTIYF
TGTGCCAGCAGTGGGACAGGGGGCTCTGGAAACACCATATATTTT
>TRBD1|few|TRBV9|TRBJ2-7
CASSVDRESAEQYF
TGTGCCAGCAGCGTTGACAGGGAATCTGCCGAGCAGTACTTC
>-|-|TRBV27|TRBJ2-7
CASSLSLPAYEQYF
TGTGCCAGCAGTTTGTCCCTCCCCGCGTACGAGCAGTACTTC
>TRBD1|-|TRBV6-1|TRBJ1-1
CASSATGEAEAFF
TGTGCCAGCAGTGCGACAGGGGAGGCTGAAGCTTTCTTT
>TRBD2|-|TRBV4-1|TRBJ2-7
CASSQILTSGTYEQYF
TGCGCCAGCAGCCAAATACTAACTAGCGGGACCTACGAGCAGTACTTC
>TRBD1|-|TRBV4-1|TRBJ1-2
CASSQVQGASNYGYTF
TGCGCCAGCAGCCAGGTACAGGGGGCCAGTAACTATGGCTACACCTTC
>-|-|TRBV2|TRBJ2-1
CASRVTTYNEQFF
TGTGCCAGCAGGGTCACGACTTACAATGAGCAGTTCTTC
>TRBD2|once|TRBV5-1|TRBJ2-1
CASSTKGLAGPPNEQFF
TGCGCCAGCAGCACAAAGGGACTAGCGGGGCCACCCAATGAGCAGTTCTTC
>TRBD1|-|TRBV30|TRBJ2-7
CAWSGGTAYEQYF
TGTGCCTGGAGTGGGGGGACAGCCTACGAGCAGTACTTC